This T cell receptor (beta chain) was captured in a study of T cells in localized non-small cell lung cancer. Produced via immunoSEQ multiplex PCR; TCRdb's table is partial and in-frame only. The profile shows around 69,000 clones, roughly 90% of them singletons. CDR3 length: 13 amino acids. V was shortened by 8 bases and J by 0 bases, with 10 bases between the two germline ends. Germline CDR1 MNHEY, CDR2 SVGAGI. The TCR comes from a woman aged 35-70 years with stage I lung adenocarcinoma. Sequencing was performed on peripheral blood, taken before any cancer treatment. The chain employs TRBV6-5 and TRBJ1-1, with D unclear. CDR3 residues: CASRQQMNTEAFF. DNA for the CDR3: TGTGCCAGCCGGCAGCAGATGAACACTGAAGCTTTCTTT.